What follows describes a single T cell receptor (beta chain). Its matching antigen is unknown. V was pared by 2 bases and J by 0 bases, with 7 bases between. Germline V gene sequence: CDR1 MDHEN, CDR2 SYDVKM. CDR3 length equals 15 residues. Some clones are missing from TCRdb's copy, which holds only in-frame ones; the method was immunoSEQ multiplex PCR. The data contain fewer than 100,000 clones, about nine tenths of them singletons. These data come from a study of cytomegalovirus exposure and HLA in healthy donors. Whole-study results and caveats: CMV antigen specificity of a few CMV-associated chains was confirmed in vitro.

Sequencing used PBMCs. The gene calls are TRBV28 and TRBJ1-4, with D possibly TRBD1 on 6 matching bases. The clonotype was recovered from a man aged 25 to 40 in good health and CMV-seronegative. The CDR3 nucleotides read TGTGCCAGCAGTTTACCAGGGGCAACTAATGAAAAACTGTTTTTT. It yields the protein CASSLPGATNEKLFF.